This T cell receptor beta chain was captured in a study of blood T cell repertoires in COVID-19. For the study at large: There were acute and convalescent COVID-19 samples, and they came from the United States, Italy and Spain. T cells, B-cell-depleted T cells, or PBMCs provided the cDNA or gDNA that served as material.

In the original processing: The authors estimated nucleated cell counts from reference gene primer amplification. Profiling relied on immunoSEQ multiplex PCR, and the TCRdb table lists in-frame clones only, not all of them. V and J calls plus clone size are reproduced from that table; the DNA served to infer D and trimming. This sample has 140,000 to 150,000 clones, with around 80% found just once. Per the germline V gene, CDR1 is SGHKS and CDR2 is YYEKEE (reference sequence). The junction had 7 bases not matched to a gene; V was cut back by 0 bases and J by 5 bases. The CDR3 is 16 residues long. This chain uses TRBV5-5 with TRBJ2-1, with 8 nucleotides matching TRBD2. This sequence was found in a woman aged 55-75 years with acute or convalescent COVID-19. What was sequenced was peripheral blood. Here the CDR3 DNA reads TGTGCCAGCAGCTTGGCCCTGGCGGGGGGTGACAATGAGCAGTTCTTC. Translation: CASSLALAGGDNEQFF.